A selection of T cell receptor beta chains follows, all from one sample in a study of cytomegalovirus exposure and HLA in healthy donors. Assay used: immunoSEQ multiplex PCR; TCRdb lists only in-frame clones, some missing. The data hold 150,000 to 200,000 clones, with roughly 80% observed a single time. The sample comprised PBMCs. The receptor set was obtained from a boy aged 5-17 years in good health and CMV-seronegative. CDR3s include the opening cysteine and the closing phenylalanine or tryptophan. Fields, in order: V gene, clone size, J gene, D gene, CDR3 protein, CDR3 DNA. A D gene is named only where the DNA matches it firmly. Part of the rows lack a size; the others show once, few, many or a class for expanded clones.

TRBV19	.	TRBJ2-1	TRBD2	CASQGLPYNEQFF	TGTGCCAGTCAGGGACTACCCTACAATGAGCAGTTCTTC
TRBV4-3	.	TRBJ1-5	.	CASSPEPGGTGNQPQHF	TGCGCCAGCAGCCCGGAACCCGGGGGGACCGGCAATCAGCCCCAGCATTTT
TRBV25-1	.	TRBJ1-2	.	CASSEFPGYTF	TGTGCCAGCAGTGAATTTCCGGGATACACCTTC
TRBV6-5	.	TRBJ2-6	.	CASSYDTPGANVLTF	TGTGCCAGCAGTTACGACACCCCTGGGGCCAACGTCCTGACTTTC
TRBV5-4	.	TRBJ2-7	TRBD1	CASSLGQGAYEQYF	TGTGCCAGCAGCCTGGGACAGGGGGCGTACGAGCAGTACTTC
TRBV30	.	TRBJ1-2	.	CAWGAGVNYGYTF	TGTGCCTGGGGGGCAGGAGTTAACTATGGCTACACCTTC
TRBV7-2	.	TRBJ2-5	TRBD1	CASSLATGGGETQYF	TGTGCCAGCAGCTTAGCGACAGGGGGCGGGGAGACCCAGTACTTC
TRBV21-1	.	TRBJ1-5	.	CASSKRRQGDEQPQHF	TGTGCCAGCAGCAAAAGAAGACAGGGGGATGAGCAGCCCCAGCATTTT
TRBV19	few	TRBJ2-7	.	CASSSGLTYEQYF	TGTGCCAGTAGTAGCGGGCTTACCTACGAGCAGTACTTC
TRBV30	.	TRBJ2-7	.	CAWSLDRTYEQYF	TGTGCCTGGAGTTTGGACAGAACCTACGAGCAGTACTTC
TRBV27	.	TRBJ1-2	.	CASSLSRRNYGYTF	TGTGCCAGCAGTTTATCGCGGCGGAACTATGGCTACACCTTC
TRBV14	.	TRBJ1-2	TRBD1	CASSLGVWDRTNYGYTF	TGTGCCAGCAGCCTGGGCGTATGGGACAGGACTAACTATGGCTACACCTTC
TRBV4-2	.	TRBJ2-1	TRBD2	CASSLEGLNNEQFF	TGTGCCAGCAGCCTCGAGGGACTAAACAATGAGCAGTTCTTC
TRBV6-1	.	TRBJ2-7	TRBD1	CASSALPGQGHEQYF	TGTGCCAGCAGTGCGCTCCCGGGACAGGGCCACGAGCAGTACTTC
TRBV4-1	once	TRBJ1-1	TRBD1	CASSHGKGQVKNTEAFF	TGCGCCAGCAGCCACGGAAAGGGACAGGTAAAAAACACTGAAGCTTTCTTT
TRBV7-8	few	TRBJ1-5	TRBD1	CASSWLRRLQGNYSNQPQHF	TGTGCCAGCAGCTGGCTGCGGAGGCTACAGGGGAACTATAGCAATCAGCCCCAGCATTTT
TRBV19	.	TRBJ1-6	TRBD1	CASSIGQGVTPLHF	TGTGCCAGTAGTATCGGACAGGGAGTAACACCCCTCCACTTT
TRBV5-6	.	TRBJ1-2	.	CASSLLRFRGSGYTF	TGTGCCAGCAGCTTGTTAAGGTTCAGGGGATCGGGCTACACCTTC
TRBV15	.	TRBJ2-7	.	CATSRDLRIDTYSSYEQYF	TGTGCCACCAGCAGAGATCTACGCATAGATACCTATAGCTCCTACGAGCAGTACTTC
TRBV27	.	TRBJ2-1	.	CASTRGAGLGSGYTEQFF	TGTGCCAGCACCCGAGGCGCCGGTCTGGGGAGTGGGTACACTGAGCAGTTCTTC